Listed below are T cell receptor beta chains from one sample, sequenced in a study of graft-versus-host responses after intestinal transplantation. TCRdb keeps only in-frame clones here, not all; method: immunoSEQ multiplex PCR. The sample holds about 120,000 clones, over 80% seen once. No antigen has been assigned to these receptors. The specimen comprised unstimulated CD4+ T cells sorted from spleen or lymph node cells, sampled before intestinal transplant. The receptor source for this set is a human donor who received an intestinal transplant. The CDR3 runs from the conserved cysteine through the conserved F or W.

TRBJ1-2 TRBV5-1 CASSFSGSNYGYTF
TRBJ2-7 TRBV5-4 CASSTPGQVLYEQYF
TRBJ2-7 TRBV9 CASSVASGRFYEQYF
TRBJ2-2 TRBV7-3 CASSLIPSGGTGELFF
TRBJ2-3 TRBV6-5 CATALSVGTQYF
TRBJ2-1 TRBV7-9 CASSLDGFNEQFF
TRBJ1-3 TRBV27 CASSRGYSGNTIYF
TRBJ1-5 TRBV27 CASSLQGGGQPQHF
TRBJ1-4 TRBV4-2 CASSQIGPNEKLFF
TRBJ2-7 TRBV6-1 CASSSGPFYEQYF